This TCR beta chain was retrieved from a study of OX40 agonist ivuxolimab in advanced cancers. This clone appeared once. Germline-derived CDR1 and CDR2 are LNHNV and YYDKDF (reference sequence). Trimming cost V 0 bases and J 3 bases, with 7 bases left between them. The CDR3 length is 14 residues. Method: immunoSEQ multiplex PCR; TCRdb's copy keeps in-frame clones and lacks some. The table records over 70,000 clones, more than 75% of them present only once. The TCR was taken from an adult with an advanced solid tumor such as melanoma, head and neck, liver or kidney cancer. Sequencing was performed on CD4+ or CD8+ T cells sorted from blood, taken in a trial of the OX40 agonist ivuxolimab. J is TRBJ2-3 and V is TRBV15, with unresolved D. The CDR3: CATSRDKVTDTQYF. In DNA form, the CDR3 reads TGTGCCACCAGCAGAGATAAAGTTACAGATACGCAGTATTTT. Full variable domain (remainder filled in from reference TRBV15 and TRBJ2-3): DAMVIQNPRYQVTQFGKPVTLSCSQTLNHNVMYWYQQKSSQAPKLLFHYYDKDFNNEADTPDNFQSRRPNTSFCFLDIRSPGLGDTAMYLCATSRDKVTDTQYFGPGTRLTVL.